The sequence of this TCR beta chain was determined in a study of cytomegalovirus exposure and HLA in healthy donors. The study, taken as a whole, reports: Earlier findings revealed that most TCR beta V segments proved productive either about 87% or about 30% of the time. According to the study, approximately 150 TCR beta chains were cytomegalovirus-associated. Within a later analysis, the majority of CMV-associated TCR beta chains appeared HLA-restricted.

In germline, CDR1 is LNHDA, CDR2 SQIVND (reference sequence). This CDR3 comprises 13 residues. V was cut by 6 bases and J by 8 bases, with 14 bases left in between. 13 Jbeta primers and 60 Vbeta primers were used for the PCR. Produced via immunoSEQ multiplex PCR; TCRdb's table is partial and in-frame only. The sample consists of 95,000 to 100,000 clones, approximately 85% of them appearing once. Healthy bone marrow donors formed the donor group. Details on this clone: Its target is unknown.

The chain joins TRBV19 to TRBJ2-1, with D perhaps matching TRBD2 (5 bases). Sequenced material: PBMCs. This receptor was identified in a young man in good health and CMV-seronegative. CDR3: CASRKSSGYEQFF. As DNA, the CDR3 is TGTGCCAGTAGGAAGAGTTCGGGGTATGAGCAGTTCTTC.